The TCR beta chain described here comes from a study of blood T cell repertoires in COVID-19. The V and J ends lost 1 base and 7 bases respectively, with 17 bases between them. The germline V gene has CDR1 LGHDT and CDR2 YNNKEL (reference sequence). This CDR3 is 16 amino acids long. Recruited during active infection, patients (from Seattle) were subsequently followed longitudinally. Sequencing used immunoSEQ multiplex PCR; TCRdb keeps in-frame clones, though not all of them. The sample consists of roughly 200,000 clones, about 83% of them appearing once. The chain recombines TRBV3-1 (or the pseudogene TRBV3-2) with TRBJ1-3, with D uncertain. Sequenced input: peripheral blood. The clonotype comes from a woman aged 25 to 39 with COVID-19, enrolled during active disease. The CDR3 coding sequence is TGTGCCAGCAGCCAAGGTGGTATTCGGCCCGGGAACACCATATATTTT. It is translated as CASSQGGIRPGNTIYF.